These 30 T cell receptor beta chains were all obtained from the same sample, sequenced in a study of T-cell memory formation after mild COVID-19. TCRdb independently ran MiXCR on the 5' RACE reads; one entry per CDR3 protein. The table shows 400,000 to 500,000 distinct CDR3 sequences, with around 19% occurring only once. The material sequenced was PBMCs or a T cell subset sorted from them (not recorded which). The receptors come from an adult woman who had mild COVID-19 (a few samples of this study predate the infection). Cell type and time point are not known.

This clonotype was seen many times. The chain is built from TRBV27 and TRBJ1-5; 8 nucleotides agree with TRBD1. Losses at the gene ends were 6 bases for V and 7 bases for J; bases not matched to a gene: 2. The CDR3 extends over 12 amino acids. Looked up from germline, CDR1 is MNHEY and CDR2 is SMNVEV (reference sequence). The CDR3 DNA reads TGTGCCAGCAGAACAGGGGGACAGCCCCAGCATTTT. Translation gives CASRTGGQPQHF.

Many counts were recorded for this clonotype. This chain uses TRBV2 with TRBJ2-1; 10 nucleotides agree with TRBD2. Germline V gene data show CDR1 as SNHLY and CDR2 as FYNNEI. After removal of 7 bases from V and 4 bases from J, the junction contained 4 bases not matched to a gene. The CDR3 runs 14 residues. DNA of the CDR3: TGTGCCAGCATTCTACTAGCGGGGTACAATGAGCAGTTCTTC. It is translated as CASILLAGYNEQFF. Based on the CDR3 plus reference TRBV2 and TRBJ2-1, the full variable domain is EPEVTQTPSHQVTQMGQEVILRCVPISNHLYFYWYRQILGQKVEFLVSFYNNEISEKSEIFDDQFSVERPDGSNFTLKIRSTKLEDSAMYFCASILLAGYNEQFFGPGTRLTVL.

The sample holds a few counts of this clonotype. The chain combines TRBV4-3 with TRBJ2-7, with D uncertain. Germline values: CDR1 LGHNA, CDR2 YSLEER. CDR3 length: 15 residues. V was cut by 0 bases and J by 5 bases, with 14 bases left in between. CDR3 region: CASSQDLRDGNEQYF. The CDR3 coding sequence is TGCGCCAGCAGCCAAGATCTAAGAGACGGAAACGAGCAGTACTTC.

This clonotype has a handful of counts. The CDR3 reads CASSPSDRDTEAFF. The CDR3 nucleotides read TGTGCCAGCAGTCCTTCGGACAGGGACACTGAAGCTTTCTTT. This chain connects TRBV6-2 or TRBV6-3 to TRBJ1-1; 8 nucleotides match TRBD1. V was pared by 5 bases and J by 3 bases, with 5 bases of the junction left unmatched. The CDR3 is 14 amino acids. Germline CDR1 is MNHEY and CDR2 is SVGEGT.

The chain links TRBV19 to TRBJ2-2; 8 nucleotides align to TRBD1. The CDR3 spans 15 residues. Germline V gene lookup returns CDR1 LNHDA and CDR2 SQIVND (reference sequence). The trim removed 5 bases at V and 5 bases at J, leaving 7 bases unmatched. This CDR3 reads CASSFRQGWTGELFF. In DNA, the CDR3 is TGTGCCAGTAGTTTCCGACAGGGGTGGACCGGGGAGCTGTTTTTT.

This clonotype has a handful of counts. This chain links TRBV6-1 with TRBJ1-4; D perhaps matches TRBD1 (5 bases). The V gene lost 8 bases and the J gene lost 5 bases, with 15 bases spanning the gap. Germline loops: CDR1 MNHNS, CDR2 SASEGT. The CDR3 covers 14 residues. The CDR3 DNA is TGTGCCAGCCTCCGGGGCAACCAGAATGAAAAACTGTTTTTT. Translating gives CASLRGNQNEKLFF.

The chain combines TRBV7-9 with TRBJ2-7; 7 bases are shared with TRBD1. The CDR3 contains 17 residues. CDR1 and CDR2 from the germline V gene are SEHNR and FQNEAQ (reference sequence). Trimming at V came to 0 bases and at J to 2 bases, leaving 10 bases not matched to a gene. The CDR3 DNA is TGTGCCAGCAGCTTAGCGAGCATGAGGGACAGAGCCTACGAGCAGTACTTC. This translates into CASSLASMRDRAYEQYF.

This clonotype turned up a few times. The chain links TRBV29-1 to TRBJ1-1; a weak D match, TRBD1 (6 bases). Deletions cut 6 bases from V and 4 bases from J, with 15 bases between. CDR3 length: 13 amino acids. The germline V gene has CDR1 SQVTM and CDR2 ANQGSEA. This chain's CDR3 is CSVAGAQSTEAFF. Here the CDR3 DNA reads TGCAGCGTCGCGGGGGCGCAGAGCACTGAAGCTTTCTTT. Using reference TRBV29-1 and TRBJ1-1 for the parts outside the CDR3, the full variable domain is SAVISQKPSRDICQRGTSLTIQCQVDSQVTMMFWYRQQPGQSLTLIATANQGSEATYESGFVIDKFPISRPNLTFSTLTVSNMSPEDSSIYLCSVAGAQSTEAFFGQGTRLTVV.

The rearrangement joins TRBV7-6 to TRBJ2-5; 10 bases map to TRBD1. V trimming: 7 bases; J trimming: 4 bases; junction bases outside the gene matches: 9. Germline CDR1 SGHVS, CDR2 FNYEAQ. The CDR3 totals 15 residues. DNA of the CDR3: TGTGCCAGCATCCCGGACAGGGGGTCGCGAGAGACCCAGTACTTC. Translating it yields CASIPDRGSRETQYF.

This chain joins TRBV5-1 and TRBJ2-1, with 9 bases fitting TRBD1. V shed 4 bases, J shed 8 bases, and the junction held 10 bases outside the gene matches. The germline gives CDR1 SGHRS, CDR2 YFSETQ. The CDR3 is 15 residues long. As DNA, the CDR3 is TGCGCCAGCAGCGGGGGGGACAGGGAATTCGATGAGCAGTTCTTC. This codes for CASSGGDREFDEQFF.

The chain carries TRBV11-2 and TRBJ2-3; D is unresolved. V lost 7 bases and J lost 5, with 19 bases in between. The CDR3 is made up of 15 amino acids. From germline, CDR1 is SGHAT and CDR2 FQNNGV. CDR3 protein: CASTNLGLPEDTQYF. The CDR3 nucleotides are TGTGCCAGCACCAATCTAGGGCTCCCCGAAGATACGCAGTATTTT. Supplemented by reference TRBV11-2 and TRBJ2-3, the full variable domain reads EAGVAQSPRYKIIEKRQSVAFWCNPISGHATLYWYQQILGQGPKLLIQFQNNGVVDDSQLPKDRFSAERLKGVDSTLKIQPAKLEDSAVYLCASTNLGLPEDTQYFGPGTRLTVL.

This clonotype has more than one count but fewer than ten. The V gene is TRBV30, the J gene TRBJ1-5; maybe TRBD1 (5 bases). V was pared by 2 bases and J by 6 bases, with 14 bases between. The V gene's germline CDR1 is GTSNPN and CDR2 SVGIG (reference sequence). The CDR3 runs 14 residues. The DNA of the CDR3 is TGTGCCTGGAGTCCTCCTGGGCAGGGTCAGCCCCAGCATTTT. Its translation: CAWSPPGQGQPQHF.

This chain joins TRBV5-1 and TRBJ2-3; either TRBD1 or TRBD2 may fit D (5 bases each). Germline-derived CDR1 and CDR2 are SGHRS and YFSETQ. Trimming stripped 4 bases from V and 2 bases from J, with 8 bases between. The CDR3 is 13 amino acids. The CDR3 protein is CASSRDHTDTQYF. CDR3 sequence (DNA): TGCGCCAGCAGCCGGGACCACACAGATACGCAGTATTTT.

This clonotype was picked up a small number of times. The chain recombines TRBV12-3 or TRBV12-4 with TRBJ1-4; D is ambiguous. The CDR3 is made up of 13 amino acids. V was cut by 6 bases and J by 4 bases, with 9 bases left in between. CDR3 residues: CASRDGYNEKLFF. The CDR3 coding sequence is TGTGCCAGCAGAGACGGCTATAATGAAAAACTGTTTTTT.

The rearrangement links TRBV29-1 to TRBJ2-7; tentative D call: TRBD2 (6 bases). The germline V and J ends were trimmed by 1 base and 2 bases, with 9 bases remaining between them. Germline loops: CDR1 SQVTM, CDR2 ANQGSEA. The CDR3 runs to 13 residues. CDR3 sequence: CSVEVGGTYEQYF. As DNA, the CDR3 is TGCAGCGTTGAAGTAGGAGGGACCTACGAGCAGTACTTC.

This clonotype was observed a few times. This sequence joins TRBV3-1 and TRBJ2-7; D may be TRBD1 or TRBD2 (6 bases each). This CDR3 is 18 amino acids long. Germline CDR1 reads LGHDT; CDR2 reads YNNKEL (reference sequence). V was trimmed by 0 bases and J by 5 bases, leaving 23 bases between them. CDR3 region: CASSQDPLLGGGIDEQYF. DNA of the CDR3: TGTGCCAGCAGCCAAGATCCCCTATTGGGGGGCGGCATAGACGAGCAGTACTTC.

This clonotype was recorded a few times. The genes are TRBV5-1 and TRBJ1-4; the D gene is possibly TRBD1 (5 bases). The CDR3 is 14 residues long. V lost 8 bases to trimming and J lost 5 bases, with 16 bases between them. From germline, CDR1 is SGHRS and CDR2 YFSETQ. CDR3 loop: CASNRDGSNEKLFF. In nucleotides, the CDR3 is TGCGCCAGTAACCGGGACGGGTCAAATGAAAAACTGTTTTTT. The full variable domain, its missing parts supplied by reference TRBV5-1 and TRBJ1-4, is KAGVTQTPRYLIKTRGQQVTLSCSPISGHRSVSWYQQTPGQGLQFLFEYFSETQRNKGNFPGRFSGRQFSNSRSEMNVSTLELGDSALYLCASNRDGSNEKLFFGSGTQLSVL.

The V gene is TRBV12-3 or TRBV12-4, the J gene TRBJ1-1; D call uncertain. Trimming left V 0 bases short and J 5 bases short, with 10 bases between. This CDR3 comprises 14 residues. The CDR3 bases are TGTGCCAGCAGTTTAGCCGGTAGGCAGACTGAAGCTTTCTTT. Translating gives CASSLAGRQTEAFF.

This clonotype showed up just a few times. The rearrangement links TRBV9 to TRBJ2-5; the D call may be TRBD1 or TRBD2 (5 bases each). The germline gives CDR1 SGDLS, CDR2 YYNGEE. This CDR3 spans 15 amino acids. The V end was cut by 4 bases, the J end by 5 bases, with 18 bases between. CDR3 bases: TGTGCCAGCAGCCCCAACTCCCAGGGAGTGGAGACCCAGTACTTC. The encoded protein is CASSPNSQGVETQYF.

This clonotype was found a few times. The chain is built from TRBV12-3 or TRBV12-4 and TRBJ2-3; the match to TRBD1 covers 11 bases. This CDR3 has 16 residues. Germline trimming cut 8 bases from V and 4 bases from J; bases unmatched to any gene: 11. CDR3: CASGSGTGGLADTQYF. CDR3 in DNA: TGTGCCAGCGGCTCCGGGACAGGGGGATTGGCAGATACGCAGTATTTT.

The CDR3 spells CAWSGGNEQFF. The DNA of the CDR3 is TGTGCCTGGAGTGGGGGCAATGAGCAGTTCTTC. The chain links TRBV30 to TRBJ2-1; D not resolved. This CDR3 has 11 amino acids. V dropped 1 base and J dropped 6 bases, with 4 bases sitting between them. Looked up from germline, CDR1 is GTSNPN and CDR2 is SVGIG (reference sequence). Filled out from reference TRBV30 and TRBJ2-1, the complete variable domain reads SQTIHQWPATLVQPVGSPLSLECTVEGTSNPNLYWYRQAAGRGLQLLFYSVGIGQISSEVPQNLSASRPQDRQFILSSKKLLLSDSGFYLCAWSGGNEQFFGPGTRLTVL.

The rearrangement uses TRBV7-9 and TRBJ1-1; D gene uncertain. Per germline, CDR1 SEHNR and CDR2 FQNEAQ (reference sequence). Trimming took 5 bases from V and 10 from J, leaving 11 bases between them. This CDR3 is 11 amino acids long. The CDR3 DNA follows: TGTGCCAGCAGCCCGCCGAAGGGAGCTTTCTTT. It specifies CASSPPKGAFF.

The DNA of the CDR3 is TGCAGTGCTGTTCTCCTTTCTGGAAACACCATATATTTT. Protein: CSAVLLSGNTIYF. This sequence joins TRBV20-1 and TRBJ1-3, with D uncertain. Between the trimmed V and J ends, which lost 5 bases and 1 base, there was a span of 9 bases. Germline-derived CDR1 and CDR2 are DFQATT and SNEGSKA (reference sequence). CDR3 length: 13 amino acids.

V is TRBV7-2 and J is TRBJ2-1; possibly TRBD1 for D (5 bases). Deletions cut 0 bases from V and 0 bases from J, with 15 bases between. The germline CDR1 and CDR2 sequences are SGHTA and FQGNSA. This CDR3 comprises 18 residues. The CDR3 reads CASSLATNYRSSYNEQFF. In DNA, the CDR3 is TGTGCCAGCAGCTTAGCGACCAATTACAGGAGCTCCTACAATGAGCAGTTCTTC.

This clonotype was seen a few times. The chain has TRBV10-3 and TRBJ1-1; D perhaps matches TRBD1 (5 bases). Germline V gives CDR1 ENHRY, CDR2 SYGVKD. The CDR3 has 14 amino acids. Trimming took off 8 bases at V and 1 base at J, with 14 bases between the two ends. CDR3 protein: CAIGPWGENTEAFF. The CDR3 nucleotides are TGTGCCATCGGGCCGTGGGGGGAGAACACTGAAGCTTTCTTT.

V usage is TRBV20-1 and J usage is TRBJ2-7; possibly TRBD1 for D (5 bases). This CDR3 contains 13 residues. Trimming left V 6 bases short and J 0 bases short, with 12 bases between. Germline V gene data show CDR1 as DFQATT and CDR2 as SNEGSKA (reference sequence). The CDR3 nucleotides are TGCAGTGCCCCCTGGGGCAGCTCCTACGAGCAGTACTTC. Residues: CSAPWGSSYEQYF.

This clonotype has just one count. This CDR3 is CATSDPSGPYEQYF. The CDR3 bases are TGTGCCACCAGTGATCCTTCCGGCCCGTACGAGCAGTACTTC. The genes are TRBV24-1 and TRBJ2-7; D remains ambiguous. CDR1 and CDR2 from the germline V gene are KGHDR and SFDVKD. V gave up 3 bases and J gave up 4 bases, with 12 bases separating them. CDR3 size: 14 residues.

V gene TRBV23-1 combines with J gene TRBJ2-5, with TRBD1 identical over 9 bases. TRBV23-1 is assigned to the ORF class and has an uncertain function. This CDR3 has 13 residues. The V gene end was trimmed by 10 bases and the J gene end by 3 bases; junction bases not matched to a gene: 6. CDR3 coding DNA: TGCGCCACCAGGGACAGGGCTAAAGAGACCCAGTACTTC. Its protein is CATRDRAKETQYF.

Written as DNA, the CDR3 is TGCGCCAGCAGCGCACCCGGGACTAGCGGGAGGACCAGCTCCTACAATGAGCAGTTCTTC. This translates into CASSAPGTSGRTSSYNEQFF. The genes are TRBV5-1 and TRBJ2-1; 15 bases fit TRBD2. Germline assignment: CDR1 SGHRS and CDR2 YFSETQ. The V gene end was trimmed by 4 bases and the J gene end by 0 bases; junction bases not matched to a gene: 11. This CDR3 has 20 amino acids.

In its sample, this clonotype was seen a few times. The CDR3 is CATHREAQGANGYTF. The DNA of the CDR3 is TGTGCCACCCATCGGGAAGCTCAAGGGGCTAATGGCTACACCTTC. The chain links TRBV27 to TRBJ1-2; D is possibly TRBD1 (5 bases). Trimming cost V 10 bases and J 6 bases, with 24 bases left between them. Germline values: CDR1 MNHEY, CDR2 SMNVEV (reference sequence). There are 15 residues in the CDR3.